This section outlines one T cell receptor (beta chain) sequence together with its context. Its antigen remains unidentified. The record originates from a study of OX40 agonist ivuxolimab in advanced cancers. Overall study context: Ivuxolimab doses were 0.01, 0.1, 0.3, 1.5, 3 or 10 mg/kg every 2 weeks.

On cycle 4 day 1 and cycle 7 day 1, as well as at baseline, blood was sampled. General study points: What antigens the expanded peripheral T cells recognized was never established.

The protocol was immunoSEQ multiplex PCR, while the TCRdb copy is restricted to in-frame clones and leaves out a portion. The table includes about 48,000 clones, about four fifths detected once. The CDR3 has 13 amino acids. Germline CDR1 and CDR2: MNHEY and SMNVEV (reference sequence). Trimming removed 3 bases at V and 5 bases at J, with 10 bases between. The chain couples TRBV27 to TRBJ2-5; D is undetermined. The TCR comes from an adult with an advanced solid tumor such as melanoma, head and neck, liver or kidney cancer. The sequenced sample was CD4+ or CD8+ T cells sorted from blood, obtained in a trial of the OX40 agonist ivuxolimab. The CDR3 is CASSFRVRETQYF. CDR3 in DNA: TGTGCCAGCAGTTTCCGGGTTCGGGAGACCCAGTACTTC.